This T cell receptor (beta chain) was identified in a study of cytomegalovirus exposure and HLA in healthy donors. On the study more broadly: Among the 398 genotyped donors, 81% were placed in the Caucasian-associated ancestry cluster.

The primer mix had 60 Vbeta and 13 Jbeta primers. In the study's own analysis: Later reanalysis found 75 million to 100 million unique TCR beta chains, some 10 million of them shared. Assay: immunoSEQ multiplex PCR; the TCRdb copy retains only in-frame clones and omits some. For V, J and clone size, that table is used; D and trimming come from the DNA. The sample yields about 48,000 clones, of which the top ten take up approximately 6.6%. Though probably carrying unrecorded immune exposures, donors were nominally healthy at sampling. The trim removed 4 bases at V and 1 base at J, leaving 7 bases unmatched. Germline assignment: CDR1 SNHLY and CDR2 FYNNEI. CDR3 length: 17 amino acids.

V gene TRBV2 combines with J gene TRBJ2-1; 10 nucleotides agree with TRBD1. The sample consisted of PBMCs. This clonotype was obtained from a male donor in good health and CMV-seropositive. The CDR3, as DNA: TGTGCCAGCAGTGTCTCCCGGGACAGGGGATCCTACAATGAGCAGTTCTTC. Residues: CASSVSRDRGSYNEQFF.